This passage covers 32 T cell receptor beta chains from one sample sequenced in a study of T cell responses to AZD1222 COVID-19 vaccine. Some clones are missing from TCRdb's copy, which holds only in-frame ones; the method was immunoSEQ multiplex PCR. In the table there are about 120,000 clones, 75% to 95% of which are singletons. The sample in question was peripheral blood, obtained 28 days after the second dose of the MenACWY control vaccine. These receptor sequences come from an adult who received the MenACWY meningococcal vaccine as a control.

V gene TRBV9 combines with J gene TRBJ2-5; D is uncertain. This CDR3 comprises 14 residues. V was clipped by 0 bases and J by 1 base, with 7 bases between them. The germline V gene encodes CDR1 SGDLS and CDR2 YYNGEE. This chain's CDR3 is CASSVGSAQETQYF. CDR3 bases: TGTGCCAGCAGCGTAGGGTCAGCCCAAGAGACCCAGTACTTC.

The chain couples TRBV25-1 to TRBJ2-4, with D maybe TRBD2 (7 bases). CDR3 length: 14 amino acids. CDR1 and CDR2 from the germline V gene are MGHDK and SYGVNS. V lost 2 bases and J lost 7, with 12 bases in between. The CDR3 region has the DNA TGTGCCAGCAGTGAAACAGGGAGGGGGAACATTCAGTACTTC. Translation gives CASSETGRGNIQYF.

The V gene is TRBV21-1, the J gene TRBJ2-7; TRBD2 is taken as the D call from the table, unchecked against the DNA. TRBV21-1 is reported as a pseudogene. The CDR3 has 15 residues. The CDR3 nucleotides read TGTGCCAGCAGCAAAGACGGGACTGCCGCCTACGAGCAGTACTTC. Translating gives CASSKDGTAAYEQYF.

J is TRBJ1-2 and V is TRBV28; D might be TRBD1 (5 bases). CDR1 and CDR2 from the germline V gene are MDHEN and SYDVKM. The CDR3 totals 14 residues. V was clipped by 3 bases and J by 2 bases, with 10 bases between them. CDR3 in DNA: TGTGCCAGCAGTTTGACGGGGACCAACTATGGCTACACCTTC. The encoded protein is CASSLTGTNYGYTF.

The chain is built from TRBV14 and TRBJ2-1; 9 bases align to TRBD2. The CDR3 loop spans 15 amino acids. Germline CDR1 and CDR2: SGHDN and FVKESK. J was trimmed by 5 bases and V by 1 base; bases with no gene match: 3. In DNA form, the CDR3 reads TGTGCCAGCAGCCAAGTCCGCGGGGGGGACAATGAGCAGTTCTTC. As protein: CASSQVRGGDNEQFF.

The gene calls are TRBV29-1 and TRBJ2-1; 15 positions match TRBD2. Per the germline V gene, CDR1 is SQVTM and CDR2 is ANQGSEA. V dropped 7 bases and J dropped 9; count of bases not matched to a gene: 4. The CDR3 runs to 13 residues. The CDR3 protein is CSAWTSGRGEQFF. In nucleotides, the CDR3 is TGCAGCGCTTGGACTAGCGGGAGGGGTGAGCAGTTCTTC.

This rearrangement joins TRBV12-3 or TRBV12-4 to TRBJ2-6; no clear D gene. The CDR3 is 13 amino acids. Trimming shortened V by 5 bases and J by 3 bases, and 5 bases separated the two germline ends. The CDR3 reads CASSQNGANVLTF. CDR3 in DNA: TGTGCCAGCAGTCAAAATGGGGCCAACGTCCTGACTTTC.

The count of this clone is one. The chain recombines TRBV5-1 with TRBJ2-1, with a weak D call TRBD1 (6 bases). CDR1 is SGHRS, CDR2 YFSETQ, per germline. The ends were cut back, 0 bases at V and 8 bases at J, with 15 bases in the middle. CDR3 size: 15 residues. The CDR3 nucleotides read TGCGCCAGCAGCTTGGTTAGCAGGGGCGGAGATGAGCAGTTCTTC. This encodes CASSLVSRGGDEQFF.

The CDR3 DNA sequence: TGTGCCATCAGTGACTCGGACAGGGAGGAGACTGAAGCTTTCTTT. It codes for CAISDSDREETEAFF. The chain has TRBV10-3 and TRBJ1-1; 8 nucleotides line up with TRBD1. Germline lookup yields CDR1 ENHRY and CDR2 SYGVKD. V lost 3 bases, J lost 5 bases, and 8 bases stayed unmatched. This CDR3 is built from 15 residues.

The rearrangement links TRBV7-6 to TRBJ2-3; a weak D match, TRBD2 (5 bases). Germline V gene lookup returns CDR1 SGHVS and CDR2 FNYEAQ. CDR3 length: 13 amino acids. V lost 6 bases to trimming and J lost 4 bases, with 11 bases between them. CDR3 bases: TGTGCCAGCAGACCCACAGCGGCAGATACGCAGTATTTT. Residues: CASRPTAADTQYF.

V usage is TRBV7-8 and J usage is TRBJ2-7; 14 nucleotides align to TRBD2. CDR1 and CDR2 (germline): SGHVS, FQNEAQ. The CDR3 is 18 residues long. Trimming took 4 bases from V and 7 from J; bases not matched to a gene: 15. CDR3 DNA sequence: TGTGCCAGCAGCTCTAGCCACTCGACTAGCGGGGGGGCGAGGGAGCAGTACGTC. This encodes CASSSSHSTSGGAREQYV.

This chain joins TRBV7-2 and TRBJ2-7, with 11 bases aligning to TRBD1. Germline lookup yields CDR1 SGHTA and CDR2 FQGNSA. With V trimmed by 4 bases and J by 6 bases, 2 bases remained unmatched. The CDR3 is made up of 13 amino acids. CDR3 sequence reads: CASSSGTGGEQYF. As DNA, the CDR3 is TGTGCCAGCAGCTCCGGGACAGGGGGCGAGCAGTACTTC.

V and J are TRBV7-6 and TRBJ2-6; tentatively, D is TRBD1 (7 bases). The germline V and J ends were trimmed by 5 bases and 0 bases, with 17 bases remaining between them. CDR1 is SGHVS, CDR2 FNYEAQ, per germline. CDR3 size: 18 residues. The CDR3 loop reads CASSPKAGGSSGANVLTF. The CDR3 DNA reads as TGTGCCAGCAGCCCCAAGGCAGGGGGGTCCTCTGGGGCCAACGTCCTGACTTTC.

The CDR3 loop is CASSLSPAGGKYEQYF. In nucleotides, the CDR3 is TGTGCCAGCAGTTTATCCCCTGCAGGGGGCAAATACGAGCAGTACTTC. This rearrangement joins TRBV28 to TRBJ2-7, with TRBD1 matching 8 bases. The V gene end was trimmed by 1 base and the J gene end by 4 bases; junction bases not matched to a gene: 9. The CDR3 runs 16 residues. Per germline, CDR1 MDHEN and CDR2 SYDVKM.

This chain links TRBV28 with TRBJ1-2; tentatively, D is TRBD1 (6 bases). The CDR3 length is 16 residues. The V and J ends lost 0 bases and 8 bases respectively, with 19 bases between them. Germline assignment: CDR1 MDHEN and CDR2 SYDVKM. The CDR3 loop is CASSLWTGGPERGYTF. The CDR3, as DNA: TGTGCCAGCAGTTTATGGACGGGGGGGCCAGAGAGAGGCTACACCTTC.

The rearrangement uses TRBV27 and TRBJ2-4, with TRBD1 matching over 7 bases. Trimming at V came to 4 bases and at J to 6 bases, leaving 12 bases not matched to a gene. Germline V gives CDR1 MNHEY, CDR2 SMNVEV (reference sequence). CDR3 length: 16 amino acids. CDR3 sequence (DNA): TGTGCCAGCAGTTCACATCGACAGGGTTTAGGAAACATTCAGTACTTC. Protein product: CASSSHRQGLGNIQYF.

V gene TRBV27 combines with J gene TRBJ2-2; no firm D call. V was shortened by 5 bases and J by 4 bases, with 5 bases between the two germline ends. The CDR3 consists of 12 residues. Per the germline V gene, CDR1 is MNHEY and CDR2 is SMNVEV (reference sequence). The CDR3 DNA follows: TGTGCCAGCAGTCCCCTCACCGGGGAGCTGTTTTTT. Protein sequence: CASSPLTGELFF.

This chain connects TRBV28 to TRBJ1-3; D unresolved. Deletions cut 8 bases from V and 4 bases from J, with 12 bases between. Germline lookup yields CDR1 MDHEN and CDR2 SYDVKM. The CDR3 length is 13 residues. CDR3 sequence: CASQGPVGNTIYF. The CDR3 region has the DNA TGTGCCAGCCAAGGCCCGGTCGGAAACACCATATATTTT.

The table lists this clone with a few counts. The V and J genes are TRBV7-9 and TRBJ2-7, with a possible D match to TRBD1 (6 bases). CDR1 SEHNR and CDR2 FQNEAQ come from the germline V gene (reference sequence). The CDR3 loop spans 15 amino acids. V lost 2 bases to trimming and J lost 2 bases, with 13 bases between them. CDR3 in amino acids: CASSLSSDSTYEQYF. CDR3 nucleotide sequence: TGTGCCAGCAGCTTATCATCGGACAGCACCTACGAGCAGTACTTC. The entire variable domain, with the rest obtained from reference TRBV7-9 and TRBJ2-7, is as follows: DTGVSQNPRHKITKRGQNVTFRCDPISEHNRLYWYRQTLGQGPEFLTYFQNEAQLEKSRLLSDRFSAERPKGSFSTLEIQRTEQGDSAMYLCASSLSSDSTYEQYFGPGTRLTVT.

The gene calls are TRBV20-1 and TRBJ1-2; no clear D. Per the germline V gene, CDR1 is DFQATT and CDR2 is SNEGSKA (reference sequence). V was clipped by 4 bases and J by 5 bases, with 8 bases between them. The CDR3 spans 11 residues. Here the CDR3 DNA reads TGCAGTGCTACGGTCGGGTATGGCTACACCTTC. It codes for CSATVGYGYTF.

On this clone: The junction departs from germline at one end; a sequencing error may be responsible. The chain couples TRBV30 to TRBJ1-6, with a tentative D call TRBD1 (6 bases). Germline-derived CDR1 and CDR2 are GTSNPN and SVGIG (reference sequence). The CDR3 has 12 residues. The CDR3: CAWSATTGAFDF. CDR3 DNA sequence: TGTGCCTGGAGTGCCACAACGGGGGCATTCGACTTT.

The gene calls are TRBV27 and TRBJ1-2; 9 bases line up with TRBD1. Germline V lookup: CDR1 MNHEY, CDR2 SMNVEV (reference sequence). J gave up 5 bases and V 5 bases, and 15 bases lay outside the gene matches. The CDR3 totals 17 residues. The CDR3 reads CASSIRTGVTHHYGYTF. The CDR3 coding sequence is TGTGCCAGCAGTATCCGGACAGGGGTCACGCACCATTATGGCTACACCTTC.

The CDR3 loop is CASSTRANTGELFF. CDR3 bases: TGTGCCAGCAGCACCAGGGCGAACACCGGGGAGCTGTTTTTT. This rearrangement joins TRBV7-9 to TRBJ2-2; D is possibly TRBD1 (5 bases). Germline V gives CDR1 SEHNR, CDR2 FQNEAQ (reference sequence). This CDR3 is built from 14 residues. V was cut by 5 bases and J by 0 bases, with 7 bases left in between.

V usage is TRBV27 and J usage is TRBJ2-1; 8 positions match TRBD2. V gave up 6 bases and J gave up 5 bases; unmatched junction bases: 6. Germline V lookup: CDR1 MNHEY, CDR2 SMNVEV (reference sequence). The CDR3 extends over 14 amino acids. The DNA of the CDR3 is TGTGCCAGCAGCACGGGACTAGTTGACAATGAGCAGTTCTTC. Its translation is CASSTGLVDNEQFF.

This chain uses TRBV2 with TRBJ2-2; 7 nucleotides agree with TRBD2. Trimming took 7 bases from V and 0 from J; bases not matched to a gene: 5. From germline, CDR1 is SNHLY and CDR2 FYNNEI. This CDR3 has 15 residues. Here the CDR3 DNA reads TGTGCCAGCAAGGGAGGGGCGGCGAACACCGGGGAGCTGTTTTTT. Protein product: CASKGGAANTGELFF.

The chain links TRBV11-2 to TRBJ2-5; 7 bases are shared with TRBD1. V trimming: 5 bases; J trimming: 1 base; junction bases outside the gene matches: 10. This CDR3 is 16 amino acids long. CDR1 and CDR2 (germline): SGHAT, FQNNGV. The CDR3 region is CASSQGQNSLQETQYF. Written as DNA, the CDR3 is TGTGCCAGCAGCCAGGGACAGAACTCCCTCCAAGAGACCCAGTACTTC.

This chain links TRBV3-1 (or the pseudogene TRBV3-2) with TRBJ1-2; D is unclear. Trimming cost V 3 bases and J 3 bases, with 5 bases left between them. This CDR3 spans 12 amino acids. From germline, CDR1 is LGHDT and CDR2 YNNKEL (reference sequence). The CDR3 DNA reads TGTGCCAGCAGCCAGCGAGACTATGGCTACACCTTC. Its translation is CASSQRDYGYTF.

The DNA of the CDR3 is TGTGCCAGCAGTTTATCGGCGATGGGCGAGCAGTACGTC. It encodes CASSLSAMGEQYV. This rearrangement joins TRBV27 to TRBJ2-7; D is unclear. The CDR3 has 13 residues. Germline V CDR1 and CDR2: MNHEY, SMNVEV (reference sequence). The germline V and J ends were trimmed by 0 bases and 6 bases, with 9 bases remaining between them.

The chain combines TRBV27 with TRBJ2-7; 7 nucleotides match TRBD1. This CDR3 has 14 amino acids. Germline V gene data show CDR1 as MNHEY and CDR2 as SMNVEV (reference sequence). V gave up 5 bases and J gave up 2 bases; unmatched junction bases: 6. The CDR3 here is CASSPTGLPYEQYF. CDR3 DNA: TGTGCCAGCAGTCCGACAGGGCTCCCCTACGAGCAGTACTTC.

V usage is TRBV6-5 and J usage is TRBJ2-5; D may be TRBD2 (7 bases). There are 15 residues in the CDR3. Trimming removed 0 bases from V and 4 bases from J, with 12 bases in between. Per the germline V gene, CDR1 is MNHEY and CDR2 is SVGAGI. The chain's CDR3 is CASSYSVGGRETQYF. Here the CDR3 DNA reads TGTGCCAGCAGTTACTCGGTCGGGGGGCGAGAGACCCAGTACTTC.

The V and J genes are TRBV18 and TRBJ2-7; 9 positions match TRBD1. CDR3 length equals 14 residues. Germline CDR1 reads KGHSH; CDR2 reads LQKENI. V was clipped by 3 bases and J by 2 bases; unmatched bases: 2. The CDR3 sequence: CASSPGQGTYEQYF. The CDR3 DNA is TGTGCCAGCTCACCCGGACAGGGGACCTACGAGCAGTACTTC. Variable domain in full (rest from reference TRBV18 and TRBJ2-7): NAGVMQNPRHLVRRRGQEARLRCSPMKGHSHVYWYRQLPEEGLKFMVYLQKENIIDESGMPKERFSAEFPKEGPSILRIQQVVRGDSAAYFCASSPGQGTYEQYFGPGTRLTVT.

The chain recombines TRBV19 with TRBJ1-5; D is perhaps TRBD1 (6 bases). Trimming stripped 2 bases from V and 7 bases from J, with 15 bases between. There are 15 residues in the CDR3. Germline V gene sequence: CDR1 LNHDA, CDR2 SQIVND (reference sequence). Here the CDR3 DNA reads TGTGCCAGTAGTATATGGGGACAATCAGGGCAGCCCCAGCATTTT. This encodes CASSIWGQSGQPQHF.